This T cell receptor beta chain came from a study of PD-L1 blockade in urothelial cancer. Background on the study: Specimens of blood held a median count of roughly 150,000 T cells.

As for this clone: Its target is unknown.

The study, taken as a whole, reports: More expansion of tumor-associated blood clones, seen at 3 weeks, marked durable-benefit patients.

Time point of the sample: peripheral blood 6 weeks after treatment start. Sequencing was performed with immunoSEQ multiplex PCR; in TCRdb, only in-frame clones are kept and a portion is missing. Seen here are tens of thousands of clones, 88% observed once, and the top ten hold over 9%. The length of the CDR3 is 13 residues. V was shortened by 0 bases and J by 4 bases, with 4 bases between the two germline ends. The germline V gene encodes CDR1 SGDLS and CDR2 YYNGEE. The rearrangement links TRBV9 to TRBJ2-2; D is uncertain. Specimen: PBMCs, collected around atezolizumab (anti-PD-L1) treatment. This clonotype was sampled from a man in his 60s with urothelial cancer. The CDR3 region has the DNA TGTGCCAGCAGCGTAGTTAGCACCGGGGAGCTGTTTTTT. Translating gives CASSVVSTGELFF.